This note documents a single T cell receptor (beta chain) sequence. V dropped 5 bases and J dropped 9; count of bases not matched to a gene: 9. The CDR3 has 13 amino acids. Germline CDR1 reads SGHDN; CDR2 reads FVKESK. Only in-frame clones appear in the TCRdb table, and some are missing; sequencing was by immunoSEQ multiplex PCR. The profile shows 200,000 to 250,000 clones, 75% to 85% of them singletons. This specimen comes from a study of blood T cell repertoires in COVID-19. Across the study: COVID-19 samples collected from the United States, Italy and Spain covered acute and convalescent phases. The cDNA or gDNA used as material had been derived from T cells, B-cell-depleted T cells, or PBMCs.

The genes are TRBV14 and TRBJ1-1; 7 bases map to TRBD1. Sequences were obtained from peripheral blood. This receptor was taken from a woman under 40 with COVID-19, enrolled during active disease. CDR3 sequence reads: CASSTLQGTKAFF. The DNA of the CDR3 is TGTGCCAGCAGCACACTACAGGGGACCAAAGCTTTCTTT.